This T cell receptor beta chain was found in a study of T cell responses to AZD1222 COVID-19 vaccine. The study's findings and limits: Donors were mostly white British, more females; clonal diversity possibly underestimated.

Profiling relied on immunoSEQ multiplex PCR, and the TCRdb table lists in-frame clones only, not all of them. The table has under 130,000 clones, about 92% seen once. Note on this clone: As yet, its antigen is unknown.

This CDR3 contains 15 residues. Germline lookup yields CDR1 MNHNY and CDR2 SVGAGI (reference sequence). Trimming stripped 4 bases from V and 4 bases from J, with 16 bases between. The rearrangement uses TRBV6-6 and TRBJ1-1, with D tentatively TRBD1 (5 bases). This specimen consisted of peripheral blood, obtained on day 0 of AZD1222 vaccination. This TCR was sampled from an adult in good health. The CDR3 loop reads CASSWTFDFSTEAFF. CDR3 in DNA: TGTGCCAGCAGTTGGACATTTGACTTCTCCACTGAAGCTTTCTTT.